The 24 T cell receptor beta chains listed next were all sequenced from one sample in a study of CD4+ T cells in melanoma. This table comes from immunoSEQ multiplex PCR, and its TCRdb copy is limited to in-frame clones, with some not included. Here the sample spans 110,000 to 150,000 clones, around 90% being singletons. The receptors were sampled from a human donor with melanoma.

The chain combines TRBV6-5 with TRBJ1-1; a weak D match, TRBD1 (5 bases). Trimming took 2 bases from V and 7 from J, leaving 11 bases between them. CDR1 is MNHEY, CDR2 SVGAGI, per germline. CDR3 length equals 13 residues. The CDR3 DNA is TGTGCCAGCAGTTACGCCGACAGAGTTGAAGCTTTCTTT. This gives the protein CASSYADRVEAFF.

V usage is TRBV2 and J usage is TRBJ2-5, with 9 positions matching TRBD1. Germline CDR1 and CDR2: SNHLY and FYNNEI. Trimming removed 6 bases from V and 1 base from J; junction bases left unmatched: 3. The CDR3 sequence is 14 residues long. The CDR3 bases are TGTGCCAGCAGCAAACAGGGGGCCCAAGAGACCCAGTACTTC. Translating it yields CASSKQGAQETQYF.

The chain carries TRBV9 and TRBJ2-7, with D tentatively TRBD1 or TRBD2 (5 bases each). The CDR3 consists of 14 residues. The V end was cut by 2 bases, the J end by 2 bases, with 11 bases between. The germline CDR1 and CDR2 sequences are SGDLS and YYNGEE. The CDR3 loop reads CASSVGTPPYEQYF. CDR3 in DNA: TGTGCCAGCAGCGTCGGGACGCCACCCTACGAGCAGTACTTC.

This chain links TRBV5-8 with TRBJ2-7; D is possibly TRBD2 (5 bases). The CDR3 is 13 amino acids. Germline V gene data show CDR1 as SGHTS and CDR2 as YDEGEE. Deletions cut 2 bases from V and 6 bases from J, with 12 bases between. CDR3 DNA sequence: TGTGCCAGCAGCTTCCCTACCCGGGGCGAGCAGTACTTC. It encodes CASSFPTRGEQYF.

CDR3 loop: CAWTNSGVGGAFF. CDR3 in DNA: TGTGCCTGGACCAATTCGGGCGTCGGGGGAGCTTTCTTT. The rearrangement joins TRBV30 to TRBJ1-1; D is perhaps TRBD1 (5 bases). V dropped 4 bases and J dropped 10 bases, with 19 bases sitting between them. The CDR3 runs 13 residues. From germline, CDR1 is GTSNPN and CDR2 SVGIG (reference sequence).

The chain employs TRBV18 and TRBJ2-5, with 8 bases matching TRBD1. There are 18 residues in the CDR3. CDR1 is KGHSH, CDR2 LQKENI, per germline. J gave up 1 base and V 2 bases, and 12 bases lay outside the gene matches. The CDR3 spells CASSPLDLKGQGQETQYF. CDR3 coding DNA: TGTGCCAGCTCACCATTGGACCTAAAAGGACAGGGCCAAGAGACCCAGTACTTC.

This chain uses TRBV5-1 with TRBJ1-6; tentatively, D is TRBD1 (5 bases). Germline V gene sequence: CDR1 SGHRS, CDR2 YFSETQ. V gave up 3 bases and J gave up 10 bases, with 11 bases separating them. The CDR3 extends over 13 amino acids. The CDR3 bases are TGCGCCAGCAGCTCGGGGGGGGAATCACCCCTCCACTTT. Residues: CASSSGGESPLHF.

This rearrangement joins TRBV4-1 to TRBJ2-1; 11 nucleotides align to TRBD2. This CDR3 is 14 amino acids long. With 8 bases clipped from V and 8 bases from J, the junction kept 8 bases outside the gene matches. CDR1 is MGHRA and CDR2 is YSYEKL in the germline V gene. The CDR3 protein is CASGLAGGHYEQFF. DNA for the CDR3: TGCGCCAGCGGTCTAGCGGGGGGTCACTATGAGCAGTTCTTC.

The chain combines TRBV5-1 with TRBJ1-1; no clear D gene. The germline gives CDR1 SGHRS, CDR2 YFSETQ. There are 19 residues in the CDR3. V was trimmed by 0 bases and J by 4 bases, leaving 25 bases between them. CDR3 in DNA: TGCGCCAGCAGCTTGGCGGCCTTGGGTCTACGAGCTACTGGCACTGAAGCTTTCTTT. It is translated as CASSLAALGLRATGTEAFF.

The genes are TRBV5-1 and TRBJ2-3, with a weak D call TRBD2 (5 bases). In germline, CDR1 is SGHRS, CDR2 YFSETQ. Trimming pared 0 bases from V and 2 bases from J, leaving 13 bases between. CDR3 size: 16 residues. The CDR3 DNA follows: TGCGCCAGCAGCTTGGTGAGGCCGGGATTCACAGATACGCAGTATTTT. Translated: CASSLVRPGFTDTQYF.

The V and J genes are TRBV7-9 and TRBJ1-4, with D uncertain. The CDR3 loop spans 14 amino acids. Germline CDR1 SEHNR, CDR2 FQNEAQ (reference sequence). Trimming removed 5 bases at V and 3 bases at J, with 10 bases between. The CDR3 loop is CASSQRRSNEKLFF. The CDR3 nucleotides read TGTGCCAGCAGCCAGCGGAGATCTAATGAAAAACTGTTTTTT.

CDR3 in amino acids: CASSLTDSSYEQYF. The CDR3 DNA reads TGTGCCAGCAGCTTGACCGACAGTTCCTACGAGCAGTACTTC. The chain joins TRBV13 to TRBJ2-7, with D possibly matching TRBD1 (5 bases). The CDR3 totals 14 residues. Germline V gene data show CDR1 as PRHDT and CDR2 as FYEKMQ (reference sequence). Trimming removed 3 bases from V and 1 base from J, with 10 bases in between.

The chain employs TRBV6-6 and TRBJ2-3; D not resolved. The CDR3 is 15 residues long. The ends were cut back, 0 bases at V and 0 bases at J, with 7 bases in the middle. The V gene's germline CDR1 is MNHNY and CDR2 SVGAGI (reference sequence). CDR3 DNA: TGTGCCAGCAGTTACTCGTCACTGAGCACAGATACGCAGTATTTT. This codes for CASSYSSLSTDTQYF.

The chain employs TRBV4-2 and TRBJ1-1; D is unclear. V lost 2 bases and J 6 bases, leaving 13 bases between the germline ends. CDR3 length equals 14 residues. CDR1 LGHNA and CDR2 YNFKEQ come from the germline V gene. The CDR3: CASSQPPQTSEAFF. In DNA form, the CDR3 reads TGTGCCAGCAGCCAACCTCCGCAGACTTCTGAAGCTTTCTTT.

The CDR3 coding sequence is TGTGCCAGCAGCTTAATAGCGGGGGTCAATGAGCAGTTCTTC. Amino acid sequence: CASSLIAGVNEQFF. The rearrangement links TRBV7-9 to TRBJ2-1; 9 nucleotides match TRBD2. Trimming cost V 2 bases and J 6 bases; bases outside gene matches: 2. The CDR3 totals 14 residues. Germline CDR1 SEHNR, CDR2 FQNEAQ (reference sequence).

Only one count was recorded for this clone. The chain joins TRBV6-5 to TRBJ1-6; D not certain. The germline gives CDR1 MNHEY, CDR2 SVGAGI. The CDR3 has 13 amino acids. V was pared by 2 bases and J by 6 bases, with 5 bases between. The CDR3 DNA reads TGTGCCAGCAGTTACCGCCTTAATTCACCCCTCCACTTT. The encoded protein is CASSYRLNSPLHF.

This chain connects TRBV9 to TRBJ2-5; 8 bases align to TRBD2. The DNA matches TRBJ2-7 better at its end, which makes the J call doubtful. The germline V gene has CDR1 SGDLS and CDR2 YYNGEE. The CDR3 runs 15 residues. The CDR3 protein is CASSERGLDAYEQYF. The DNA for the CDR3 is TGTGCCAGCAGCGAGAGGGGACTAGACGCCTACGAGCAGTACTTC.

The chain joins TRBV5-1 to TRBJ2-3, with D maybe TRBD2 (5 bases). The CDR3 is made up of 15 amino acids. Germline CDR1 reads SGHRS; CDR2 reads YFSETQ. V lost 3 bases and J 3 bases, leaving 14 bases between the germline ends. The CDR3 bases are TGCGCCAGCAGCTCAAGTGGGAGTGGGACAGATACGCAGTATTTT. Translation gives CASSSSGSGTDTQYF.

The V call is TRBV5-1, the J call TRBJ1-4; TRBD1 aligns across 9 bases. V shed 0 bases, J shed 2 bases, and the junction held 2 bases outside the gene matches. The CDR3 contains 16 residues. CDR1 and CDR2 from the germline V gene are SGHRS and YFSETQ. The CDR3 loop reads CASSLGGQGTNEKLFF. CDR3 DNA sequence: TGCGCCAGCAGCTTGGGAGGACAGGGGACTAATGAAAAACTGTTTTTT.

The CDR3 here is CAWSVGGSVGETQYF. As DNA, the CDR3 is TGTGCCTGGAGTGTAGGGGGATCAGTGGGGGAGACCCAGTACTTC. The chain links TRBV30 to TRBJ2-5; maybe TRBD1 (6 bases). The CDR3 covers 15 residues. Trimming took off 0 bases at V and 5 bases at J, with 16 bases between the two ends. Germline CDR1 and CDR2: GTSNPN and SVGIG (reference sequence).

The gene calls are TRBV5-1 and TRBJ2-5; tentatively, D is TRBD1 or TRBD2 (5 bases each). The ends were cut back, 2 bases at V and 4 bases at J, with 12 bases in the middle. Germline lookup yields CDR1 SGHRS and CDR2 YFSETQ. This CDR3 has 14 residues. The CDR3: CASSFEGFGETQYF. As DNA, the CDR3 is TGCGCCAGCAGCTTTGAGGGGTTTGGAGAGACCCAGTACTTC.

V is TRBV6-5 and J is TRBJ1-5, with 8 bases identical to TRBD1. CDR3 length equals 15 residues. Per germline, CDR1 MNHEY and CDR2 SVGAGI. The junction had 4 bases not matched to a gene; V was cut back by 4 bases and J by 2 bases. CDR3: CASSSDRGGNQPQHF. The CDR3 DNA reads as TGTGCCAGCAGTTCAGACAGGGGAGGCAATCAGCCCCAGCATTTT.

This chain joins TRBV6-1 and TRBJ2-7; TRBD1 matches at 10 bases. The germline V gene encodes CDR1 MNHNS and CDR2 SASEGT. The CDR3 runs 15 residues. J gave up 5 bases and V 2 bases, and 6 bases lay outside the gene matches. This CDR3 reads CASSEPGQGSHEQYF. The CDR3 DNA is TGTGCCAGCAGTGAACCGGGACAGGGGTCCCACGAGCAGTACTTC.

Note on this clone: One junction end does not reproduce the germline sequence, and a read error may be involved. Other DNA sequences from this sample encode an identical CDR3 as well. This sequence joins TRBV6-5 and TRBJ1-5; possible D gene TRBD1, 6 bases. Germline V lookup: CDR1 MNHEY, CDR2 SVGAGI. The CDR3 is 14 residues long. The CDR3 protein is CASRTGAGIQPQHF. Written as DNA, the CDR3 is TGTGCCAGCAGAACGGGGGCAGGTATTCAGCCCCAACATTTT.